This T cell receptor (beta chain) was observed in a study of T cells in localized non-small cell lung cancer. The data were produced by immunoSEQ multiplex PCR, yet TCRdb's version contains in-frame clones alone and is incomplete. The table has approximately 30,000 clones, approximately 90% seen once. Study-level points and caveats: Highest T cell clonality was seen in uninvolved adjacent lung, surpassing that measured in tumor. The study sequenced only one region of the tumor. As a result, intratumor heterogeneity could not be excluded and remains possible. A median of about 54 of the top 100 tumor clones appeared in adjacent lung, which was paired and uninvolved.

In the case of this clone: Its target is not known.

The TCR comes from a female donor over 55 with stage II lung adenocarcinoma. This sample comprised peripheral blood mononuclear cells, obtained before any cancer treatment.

The chain's CDR3 is CASSLREVDTGELFF. In DNA, the CDR3 is TGTGCCAGCAGCTTAAGAGAAGTCGACACCGGGGAGCTGTTTTTT. The V and J genes are TRBV7-9 and TRBJ2-2; D gene uncertain. The CDR3 is 15 amino acids. Germline lookup yields CDR1 SEHNR and CDR2 FQNEAQ (reference sequence). V was cut by 2 bases and J by 3 bases, with 10 bases left in between.